Listed here are 13 T cell receptor beta chains from one sample, sequenced in a study of CD8+ T cells in alopecia areata. TCR sequencing used cDNA made by reverse transcription of extracted RNA. TCRdb keeps only in-frame clones here, not all; method: immunoSEQ multiplex PCR. The table includes more than 110,000 clones, roughly 82% detected once. Treatment of the sample: oral pan-JAK inhibitor, 5-10 mg twice daily. The sample was CD8+ T cells sorted from blood, taken at week 4, from a patient treated with tofacitinib. The source is a human donor with alopecia areata.

This chain connects TRBV7-9 to TRBJ2-5; D gene unclear. The CDR3 sequence is 14 residues long. Looked up from germline, CDR1 is SEHNR and CDR2 is FQNEAQ (reference sequence). With 6 bases removed from V and 2 bases from J, the gap between germline ends came to 13 bases. The CDR3 DNA follows: TGTGCCAGCAGTCTCCTCCGGGCTCAAGAGACCCAGTACTTC. It codes for CASSLLRAQETQYF.

This chain links TRBV7-2 with TRBJ2-7; unclear D gene. Germline loops: CDR1 SGHTA, CDR2 FQGNSA. Trimming removed 1 base at V and 3 bases at J, with 19 bases between. The CDR3 is 17 amino acids. CDR3: CASSLVSIWARNYEQYF. The CDR3 DNA follows: TGTGCCAGCAGCTTAGTATCTATCTGGGCACGGAACTACGAGCAGTACTTC.

The gene calls are TRBV2 and TRBJ1-1, with a possible D match to TRBD1 (5 bases). The CDR3 extends over 13 amino acids. V was pared by 5 bases and J by 1 base, with 8 bases between. The germline CDR1 and CDR2 sequences are SNHLY and FYNNEI. CDR3 sequence: CASSRGENTEAFF. CDR3 coding DNA: TGTGCCAGCAGTAGGGGAGAGAACACTGAAGCTTTCTTT.

This chain links TRBV5-6 with TRBJ1-6, with D hard to call. The CDR3 covers 19 residues. CDR1 is SGHDT, CDR2 YYEEEE, per germline. The germline V and J ends were trimmed by 0 bases and 0 bases, with 16 bases remaining between them. The CDR3 protein is CASSLDASSRSSYNSPLHF. The CDR3 DNA is TGTGCCAGCAGCTTGGATGCCTCCTCAAGAAGCTCCTATAATTCACCCCTCCACTTT.

The J gene is TRBJ2-4, the V gene TRBV19; D is perhaps TRBD2 (5 bases). The CDR3 loop spans 15 amino acids. Per germline, CDR1 LNHDA and CDR2 SQIVND (reference sequence). Trimming removed 3 bases from V and 6 bases from J, with 15 bases in between. CDR3 amino acids: CASSIPNRGSNIQYF. The CDR3 coding sequence is TGTGCCAGTAGTATTCCGAACCGGGGTTCAAACATTCAGTACTTC.

This rearrangement joins TRBV5-1 to TRBJ2-7; D call uncertain. The CDR3 contains 13 residues. V shed 0 bases and J shed 2 bases, with 6 bases lying between them. From germline, CDR1 is SGHRS and CDR2 YFSETQ. In nucleotides, the CDR3 is TGCGCCAGCAGCTTGGCCTCCCCCTACGAGCAGTACTTC. It translates to CASSLASPYEQYF.

This clone was recorded once. V gene TRBV29-1 combines with J gene TRBJ2-5; 12 nucleotides line up with TRBD2. V lost 6 bases and J lost 5; bases outside the gene matches: 7. From germline, CDR1 is SQVTM and CDR2 ANQGSEA. The CDR3 runs to 14 residues. The DNA for the CDR3 is TGCAGCGTCAGACTAGCGGGGGATGGGGAGACCCAGTACTTC. Protein product: CSVRLAGDGETQYF.

The rearrangement links TRBV6-5 to TRBJ1-1; D remains unclear. This CDR3 region has 12 residues. V shed 8 bases and J shed 4 bases, with 11 bases lying between them. The germline V gene encodes CDR1 MNHEY and CDR2 SVGAGI. Written as DNA, the CDR3 is TGTGCCAGCTTTCAGGTGGGCACTGAAGCTTTCTTT. Translated, it gives CASFQVGTEAFF.

This clone has a handful of counts. The V call is TRBV7-3, the J call TRBJ2-3; no reliable D call. The germline V gene encodes CDR1 SGHTA and CDR2 FQGTGA. V lost 2 bases and J lost 3, with 9 bases in between. The CDR3 spans 14 residues. The CDR3 spells CASSLGMRTDTQYF. The CDR3 bases are TGTGCCAGCAGCTTAGGGATGAGGACAGATACGCAGTATTTT.

The genes are TRBV4-1 and TRBJ2-1; weak D call: TRBD1 (5 bases). From germline, CDR1 is MGHRA and CDR2 YSYEKL. This CDR3 is 13 amino acids long. The germline V and J ends were trimmed by 1 base and 6 bases, with 7 bases remaining between them. CDR3 amino acids: CASSQGGGNEQFF. In DNA, the CDR3 is TGCGCCAGCAGCCAAGGGGGCGGCAATGAGCAGTTCTTC.

The chain carries TRBV7-9 and TRBJ1-3; possible D gene TRBD1, 6 bases. V lost 0 bases and J lost 1, with 13 bases in between. The CDR3 is 17 amino acids. Germline CDR1 and CDR2: SEHNR and FQNEAQ (reference sequence). In DNA form, the CDR3 reads TGTGCCAGCAGCTTAGCGAGGACAGAGCGATCTGGAAACACCATATATTTT. Translating it yields CASSLARTERSGNTIYF.

The CDR3 DNA is TGCAGCGTCCAAACGTGGGGGAGGCAAGAGACCCAGTACTTC. It is translated as CSVQTWGRQETQYF. The J gene is TRBJ2-5, the V gene TRBV29-1; perhaps TRBD2 as D (6 bases). Trimming took 6 bases from V and 2 from J, leaving 16 bases between them. Germline V gene lookup returns CDR1 SQVTM and CDR2 ANQGSEA. This CDR3 has 14 residues.

The chain recombines TRBV6-4 with TRBJ1-2, with a weak D call TRBD1 (5 bases). The CDR3 runs to 19 residues. V was pared by 2 bases and J by 2 bases, with 24 bases between. Per germline, CDR1 MRHNA and CDR2 SNTAGT. The CDR3 DNA is TGTGCCAGCAGTGACCACGAACCCGTATTCAGACAGTCCAACTATGGCTACACCTTC. This gives the protein CASSDHEPVFRQSNYGYTF.